This T cell receptor beta chain was retrieved from a study of response to subunit inactivated influenza vaccine. TCRdb fed the RT-PCR reads into MiXCR, producing one record per CDR3 protein. The data show a few hundred thousand distinct CDR3 sequences, roughly 11% seen once. Trimming shortened V by 9 bases and J by 0 bases, and 3 bases separated the two germline ends. The CDR3 is 11 amino acids. Germline CDR1 reads LGHDT; CDR2 reads YNNKEL (reference sequence). This clonotype originated in a man over 45 who received an inactivated influenza vaccine. The rearrangement joins TRBV3-1 to TRBJ1-3, with D uncertain. The sequencing here drew on PBMCs from blood, taken roughly 45 days after vaccination. The CDR3 coding sequence is TGTGCCAGTCACTCTGGAAACACCATATATTTT. The encoded protein is CASHSGNTIYF.